This T cell receptor beta chain appears in the sequencing data of a study of identical twins. It was template switching that added a universal primer site, and there were unique molecular identifiers on the cDNA. Each CDR3 protein gets one entry after TCRdb re-called the 5' RACE reads with MiXCR. The repertoire holds about 490,000 distinct CDR3 sequences, approximately 16% seen once, with 0.44% in the top ten. Study observations and caveats: Models, which agreed with sharing between unrelated individuals, nonetheless underestimated the out-of-frame TCR alpha sharing seen in monozygotic twins. In beta out-of-frame sequences, the excess sharing between twins was weaker.

The CDR3 has 15 amino acids. V lost 6 bases, J lost 0 bases, and 14 bases lay in between. The germline CDR1 and CDR2 sequences are MNHEY and SVGAGI. This clonotype has at least ten counts. Its specificity is unknown. This sample was shared with a second study, whose subject was yellow fever vaccine responses in identical twins.

The receptor was derived from a woman between 18 and 29 years old in good health. Sequencing used CD4+ T cells sorted from blood. The gene calls are TRBV6-5 and TRBJ1-2, with D hard to call. The CDR3: CASRSYRVTNYGYTF. The CDR3 DNA sequence: TGTGCCAGCAGGTCCTACAGAGTTACTAACTATGGCTACACCTTC.